This TCR beta chain is from a study of T cell repertoires in cytomegalovirus infection. Study as a whole: Signatures in public TCR beta sequences pointed to both CMV infection and matching HLA type. Study outcomes and limitations: Ex vivo responses were dominated by HLA-C-restricted CMV-specific TCR beta clonotypes. The cumulative frequency of public TCR beta families identified carriers of CMV plus the relevant HLA.

Germline V lookup: CDR1 SGHTA, CDR2 FQGNSA. With 6 bases removed from V and 6 bases from J, the gap between germline ends came to 14 bases. This CDR3 has 13 residues. This clonotype was seen repeatedly, ten times or more. The antigen is not known. TCRdb reprocessed the reads via MiXCR and lists one record per CDR3 protein. The sample holds 150,000 to 200,000 distinct CDR3 sequences; over 13% are singletons and the top ten take 25% to 30%. The material sequenced was PBMCs. The chain has TRBV7-2 and TRBJ1-2; a weak D match, TRBD1 (5 bases). The TCR was taken from a human donor in good health (CMV status not recorded). Some clones in this sample may be carry-over from other donors' samples. The CDR3 loop reads CASSKGVGDGYTF. CDR3 DNA sequence: TGTGCCAGCAGTAAAGGGGTGGGGGATGGCTACACCTTC. The full variable domain, its missing parts supplied by reference TRBV7-2 and TRBJ1-2, is GAGVSQSPSNKVTEKGKDVELRCDPISGHTALYWYRQSLGQGLEFLIYFQGNSAPDKSGLPSDRFSAERTGGSVSTLTIQRTQQEDSAVYLCASSKGVGDGYTFGSGTRLTVV.